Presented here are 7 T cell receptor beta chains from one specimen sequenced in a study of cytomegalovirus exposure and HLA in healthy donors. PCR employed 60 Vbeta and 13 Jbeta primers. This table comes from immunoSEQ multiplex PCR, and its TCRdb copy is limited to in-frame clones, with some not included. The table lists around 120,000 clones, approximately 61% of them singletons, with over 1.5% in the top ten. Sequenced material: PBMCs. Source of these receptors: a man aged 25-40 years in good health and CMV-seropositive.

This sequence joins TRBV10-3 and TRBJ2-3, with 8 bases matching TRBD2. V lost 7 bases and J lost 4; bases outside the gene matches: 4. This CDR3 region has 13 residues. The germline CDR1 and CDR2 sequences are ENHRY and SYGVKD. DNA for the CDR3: TGTGCCATCACTAGCGGGCGGTCAGATACGCAGTATTTT. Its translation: CAITSGRSDTQYF.

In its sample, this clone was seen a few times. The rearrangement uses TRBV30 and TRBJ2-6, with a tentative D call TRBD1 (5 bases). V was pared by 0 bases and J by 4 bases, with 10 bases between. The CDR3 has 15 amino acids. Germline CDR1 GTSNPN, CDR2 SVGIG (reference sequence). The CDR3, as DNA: TGTGCCTGGAGTGTGAAGGGGCCAGGGGCCAACGTCCTGACTTTC. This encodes CAWSVKGPGANVLTF. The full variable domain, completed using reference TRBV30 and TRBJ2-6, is SQTIHQWPATLVQPVGSPLSLECTVEGTSNPNLYWYRQAAGRGLQLLFYSVGIGQISSEVPQNLSASRPQDRQFILSSKKLLLSDSGFYLCAWSVKGPGANVLTFGAGSRLTVL.

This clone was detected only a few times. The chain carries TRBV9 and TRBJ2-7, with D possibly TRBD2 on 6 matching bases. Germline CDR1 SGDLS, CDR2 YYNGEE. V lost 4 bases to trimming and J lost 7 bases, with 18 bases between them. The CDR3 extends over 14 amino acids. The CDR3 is CASSSSGGSREQYF. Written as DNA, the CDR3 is TGTGCCAGCAGCTCCAGTGGGGGGTCGAGGGAGCAGTACTTC.

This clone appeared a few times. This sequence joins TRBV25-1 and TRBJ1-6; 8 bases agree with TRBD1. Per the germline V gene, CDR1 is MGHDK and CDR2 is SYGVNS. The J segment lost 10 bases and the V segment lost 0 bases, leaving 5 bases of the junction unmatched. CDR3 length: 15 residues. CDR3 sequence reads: CASSEYTGGRSPLHF. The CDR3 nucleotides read TGTGCCAGCAGTGAATATACAGGGGGAAGGTCACCCCTCCACTTT. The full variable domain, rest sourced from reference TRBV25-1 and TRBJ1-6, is EADIYQTPRYLVIGTGKKITLECSQTMGHDKMYWYQQDPGMELHLIHYSYGVNSTEKGDLSSESTVSRIRTEHFPLTLESARPSHTSQYLCASSEYTGGRSPLHFGNGTRLTVT.

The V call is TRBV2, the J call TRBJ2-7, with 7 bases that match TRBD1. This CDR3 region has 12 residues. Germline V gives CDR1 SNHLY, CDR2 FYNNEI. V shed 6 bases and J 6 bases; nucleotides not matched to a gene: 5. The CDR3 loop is CASSRQGGEQYF. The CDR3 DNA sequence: TGTGCCAGCAGCCGACAGGGTGGCGAGCAGTACTTC.

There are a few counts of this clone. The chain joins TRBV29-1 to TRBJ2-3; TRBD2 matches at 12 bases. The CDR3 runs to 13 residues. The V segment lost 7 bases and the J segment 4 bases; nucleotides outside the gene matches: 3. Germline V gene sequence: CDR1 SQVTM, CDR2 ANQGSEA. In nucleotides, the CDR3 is TGCAGCGGTGGACTAGCGGGATCAGATACGCAGTATTTT. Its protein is CSGGLAGSDTQYF.

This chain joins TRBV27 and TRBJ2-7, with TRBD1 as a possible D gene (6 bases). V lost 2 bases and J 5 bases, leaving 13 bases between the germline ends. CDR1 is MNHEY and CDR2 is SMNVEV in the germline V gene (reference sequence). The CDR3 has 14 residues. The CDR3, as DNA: TGTGCCAGCAGTTTACAGGGGTCGTTACACGAGCAGTACTTC. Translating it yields CASSLQGSLHEQYF.